The T cell receptor (beta chain) under discussion was sequenced for a study of cytomegalovirus exposure and HLA in healthy donors. On the study more broadly: Some 77 million unique TCRs from HLA-typed donors were held in an early release of data. Study-level results: Highest at DRB1 and lowest at HLA-C, TCR association rates differed among HLA loci in a later analysis. CMV serostatus was the sole immune exposure data available.

All the people who gave samples were healthy bone marrow donors. Concerning this clone itself: Its specificity is not known.

The CDR3 has 16 residues. With 3 bases clipped from V and 0 bases from J, the junction kept 4 bases outside the gene matches. Per germline, CDR1 LNHDA and CDR2 SQIVND (reference sequence). This PCR relied on a set of 60 Vbeta primers and 13 Jbeta primers. Produced via immunoSEQ multiplex PCR; TCRdb's table is partial and in-frame only. The sample carries about 170,000 clones, about four fifths recorded once. The receptor was derived from a male donor in good health and CMV-seronegative. Sequencing input: PBMCs. V and J are TRBV19 and TRBJ1-5, with 8 bases aligning to TRBD1. CDR3 sequence reads: CASSIGQGDSNQPQHF. In nucleotides, the CDR3 is TGTGCCAGTAGTATTGGACAGGGTGATAGCAATCAGCCCCAGCATTTT.